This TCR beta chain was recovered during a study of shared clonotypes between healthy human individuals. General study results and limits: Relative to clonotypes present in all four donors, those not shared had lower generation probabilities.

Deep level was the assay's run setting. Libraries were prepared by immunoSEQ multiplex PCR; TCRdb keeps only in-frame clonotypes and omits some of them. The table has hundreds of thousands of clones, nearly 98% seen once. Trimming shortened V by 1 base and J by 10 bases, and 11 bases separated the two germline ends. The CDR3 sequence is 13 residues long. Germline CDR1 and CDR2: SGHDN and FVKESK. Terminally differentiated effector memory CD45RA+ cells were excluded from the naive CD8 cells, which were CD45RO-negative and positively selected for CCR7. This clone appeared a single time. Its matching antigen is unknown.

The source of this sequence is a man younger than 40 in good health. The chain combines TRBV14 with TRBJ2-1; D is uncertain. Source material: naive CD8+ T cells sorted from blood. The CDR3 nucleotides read TGTGCCAGCAGCCAAGTTAAGGTAGGGGAGCAGTTCTTC. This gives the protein CASSQVKVGEQFF.